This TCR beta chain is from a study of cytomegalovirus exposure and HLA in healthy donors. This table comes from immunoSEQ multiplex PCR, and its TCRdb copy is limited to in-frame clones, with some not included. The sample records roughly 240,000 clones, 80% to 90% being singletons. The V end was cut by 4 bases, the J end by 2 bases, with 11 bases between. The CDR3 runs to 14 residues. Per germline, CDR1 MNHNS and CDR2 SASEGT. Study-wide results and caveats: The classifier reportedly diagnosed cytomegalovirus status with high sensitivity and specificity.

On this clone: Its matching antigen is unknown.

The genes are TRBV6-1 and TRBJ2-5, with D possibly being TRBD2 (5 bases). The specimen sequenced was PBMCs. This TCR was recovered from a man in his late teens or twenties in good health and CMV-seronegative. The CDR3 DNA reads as TGTGCCAGCAGTGGAGGACTGATTCAAGAGACCCAGTACTTC. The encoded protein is CASSGGLIQETQYF.